These 22 T cell receptor beta chains share one sample of origin, sequenced in a study of blood T cell repertoires in COVID-19. Sequencing was performed with immunoSEQ multiplex PCR; in TCRdb, only in-frame clones are kept and a portion is missing. The sample holds 62,000 or so clones, approximately 80% seen once. The sample consisted of peripheral blood. The receptors stem from a man between 60 and 70 years old with COVID-19, enrolled during active disease.

This clone was picked up a small number of times. CDR3 bases: TGCGCCAGCAGCCAATGGGCCACAGATACGCAGTATTTT. Protein product: CASSQWATDTQYF. This chain links TRBV4-1 with TRBJ2-3; D is unresolved. In germline, CDR1 is MGHRA, CDR2 YSYEKL. This CDR3 is built from 13 residues. V was trimmed by 2 bases and J by 2 bases, leaving 5 bases between them.

The chain combines TRBV7-9 with TRBJ1-2, with D perhaps matching TRBD1 (5 bases). The V and J ends lost 3 bases and 8 bases respectively, with 13 bases between them. Germline CDR1 is SEHNR and CDR2 is FQNEAQ (reference sequence). The CDR3 consists of 13 residues. CDR3 nucleotide sequence: TGTGCCAGCAGCTTGGGGCAGGGCCAAGGCTACACCTTC. This encodes CASSLGQGQGYTF.

This chain links TRBV6-2 or TRBV6-3 with TRBJ2-2; TRBD2 matches 7 bases. Trimming removed 2 bases from V and 9 bases from J; junction bases left unmatched: 12. From germline, CDR1 is MNHEY and CDR2 SVGEGT. This CDR3 spans 16 amino acids. In nucleotides, the CDR3 is TGTGCCAGCAGTTACCGGTTAGCGGGCGGCCCCAGGGAGCTGTTTTTT. It yields the protein CASSYRLAGGPRELFF.

The chain employs TRBV5-1 and TRBJ2-4; perhaps TRBD2 as D (6 bases). The germline gives CDR1 SGHRS, CDR2 YFSETQ. V was clipped by 1 base and J by 7 bases, with 15 bases between them. The CDR3 extends over 15 amino acids. The CDR3 region is CASSLLPGGENIQYF. DNA of the CDR3: TGCGCCAGCAGCTTGCTCCCAGGAGGGGAGAACATTCAGTACTTC.

This rearrangement joins TRBV7-2 to TRBJ2-1; D possibly corresponds to TRBD2 (5 bases). Germline V CDR1 and CDR2: SGHTA, FQGNSA. The V end was cut by 2 bases, the J end by 3 bases, with 14 bases between. There are 16 residues in the CDR3. CDR3: CASSLNSPGLYNEQFF. As DNA, the CDR3 is TGTGCCAGCAGCTTAAATTCGCCAGGACTCTACAATGAGCAGTTCTTC.

This chain joins TRBV28 and TRBJ2-5; 11 nucleotides align to TRBD2. The junction had 12 bases not matched to a gene; V was cut back by 4 bases and J by 5 bases. The CDR3 loop spans 17 amino acids. Germline CDR1 reads MDHEN; CDR2 reads SYDVKM. The CDR3: CASSSPGTSGGRETQYF. The CDR3 DNA reads TGTGCCAGCAGTTCCCCGGGGACTAGCGGCGGTCGGGAGACCCAGTACTTC.

This clone turned up a few times. This chain joins TRBV28 and TRBJ2-7, with TRBD2 as a possible D gene (7 bases). Germline CDR1 MDHEN, CDR2 SYDVKM. V lost 8 bases, J lost 5 bases, and 19 bases lay in between. This CDR3 is built from 14 residues. The DNA of the CDR3 is TGTGCCAGCCTTCGAGGGGGGGCCAGTAACGAGCAGTACTTC. Amino acids: CASLRGGASNEQYF. The complete variable domain, with remaining parts taken from reference TRBV28 and TRBJ2-7, reads DVKVTQSSRYLVKRTGEKVFLECVQDMDHENMFWYRQDPGLGLRLIYFSYDVKMKEKGDIPEGYSVSREKKERFSLILESASTNQTSMYLCASLRGGASNEQYFGPGTRLTVT.

J is TRBJ2-5 and V is TRBV5-4; a possible D gene is TRBD2 (6 bases). Trimming cost V 2 bases and J 1 base, with 12 bases left between them. Germline CDR1 reads SGHNT; CDR2 reads YYREEE (reference sequence). CDR3 length: 15 amino acids. CDR3 amino acids: CASSFRGSIQETQYF. The CDR3 DNA reads as TGTGCCAGCAGCTTTCGGGGGTCAATCCAAGAGACCCAGTACTTC.

J is TRBJ2-7 and V is TRBV19; TRBD2 matches at 8 bases. From germline, CDR1 is LNHDA and CDR2 SQIVND (reference sequence). The CDR3 has 16 residues. The V segment lost 5 bases and the J segment 4 bases; nucleotides outside the gene matches: 13. The CDR3: CASSPTGGEGRYEQYF. In DNA, the CDR3 is TGTGCCAGTAGTCCCACGGGGGGGGAGGGCCGGTACGAGCAGTACTTC.

This sequence joins TRBV27 and TRBJ1-1; 8 bases line up with TRBD1. Germline lookup yields CDR1 MNHEY and CDR2 SMNVEV (reference sequence). This CDR3 comprises 15 residues. V gave up 5 bases and J gave up 1 base; unmatched junction bases: 6. DNA for the CDR3: TGTGCCAGCAGTACCCGGACAGGGACGAACACTGAAGCTTTCTTT. Translating gives CASSTRTGTNTEAFF.

The chain employs TRBV5-1 and TRBJ1-1, with 11 bases fitting TRBD1. In germline, CDR1 is SGHRS, CDR2 YFSETQ. The CDR3 covers 17 residues. V shed 4 bases and J 1 base; nucleotides not matched to a gene: 9. The CDR3 region is CASSPAGQGGRNTEAFF. The DNA of the CDR3 is TGCGCCAGCAGCCCTGCGGGACAGGGGGGCAGGAACACTGAAGCTTTCTTT.

This clone showed up just a few times. CDR3 amino acids: CASSWDRDNSPLHF. CDR3 nucleotides: TGTGCCAGCAGCTGGGACAGGGATAATTCACCCCTCCACTTT. V gene TRBV5-4 combines with J gene TRBJ1-6; 9 bases match TRBD1. Germline V gene sequence: CDR1 SGHNT, CDR2 YYREEE (reference sequence). CDR3 size: 14 residues. Unmatched junction bases numbered 0, after V lost 3 bases and J lost 5 bases.

The chain links TRBV6-5 to TRBJ2-5; D perhaps matches TRBD2 (5 bases). Germline CDR1 reads MNHEY; CDR2 reads SVGAGI. Trimming shortened V by 2 bases and J by 5 bases, and 9 bases separated the two germline ends. The CDR3 runs 13 residues. CDR3: CASSYRDGETQYF. The CDR3 DNA reads TGTGCCAGCAGTTACCGGGATGGGGAGACCCAGTACTTC.

The gene calls are TRBV5-1 and TRBJ2-1, with TRBD2 matching over 7 bases. CDR1 is SGHRS, CDR2 YFSETQ, per germline. The J segment lost 5 bases and the V segment lost 9 bases, leaving 8 bases of the junction unmatched. The CDR3 runs 13 residues. The CDR3 DNA sequence: TGCGCCACTCAGGGCGGGAGCAACAATGAGCAGTTCTTC. As protein: CATQGGSNNEQFF.

The chain carries TRBV5-1 and TRBJ2-3; 7 positions agree with TRBD2. This CDR3 contains 14 residues. V was pared by 3 bases and J by 5 bases, with 6 bases of the junction left unmatched. Germline CDR1 is SGHRS and CDR2 is YFSETQ. DNA for the CDR3: TGCGCCAGCAGCTGGAGCGGGAACGAAGATACGCAGTATTTT. This codes for CASSWSGNEDTQYF.

J is TRBJ1-6 and V is TRBV2, with D tentatively TRBD1 (6 bases). The V end lost 5 bases, the J end lost 7 bases, and 18 bases lay between the germline ends. Germline V gene lookup returns CDR1 SNHLY and CDR2 FYNNEI. The length of the CDR3 is 16 residues. CDR3 residues: CASSFYRTASNSPLHF. CDR3 in DNA: TGTGCCAGCAGTTTTTACAGGACAGCCAGCAATTCACCCCTCCACTTT.

This clone occurred a few times. The rearrangement links TRBV10-3 to TRBJ2-7; 9 bases align to TRBD1. The CDR3 covers 12 residues. Germline loops: CDR1 ENHRY, CDR2 SYGVKD. The ends lost 11 bases at V and 5 bases at J; junction bases unmatched: 7. CDR3 protein: CAGGDREDEQYF. CDR3 sequence (DNA): TGTGCCGGAGGGGACAGGGAGGACGAGCAGTACTTC.

V gene TRBV20-1 combines with J gene TRBJ2-5; the D is unclear. The CDR3 is 11 amino acids. Trimming removed 3 bases from V and 4 bases from J, with 6 bases in between. Germline V gene sequence: CDR1 DFQATT, CDR2 SNEGSKA (reference sequence). The DNA of the CDR3 is TGCAGTGCTAGGTCTGTAGAGACCCAGTACTTC. This encodes CSARSVETQYF.

The chain is built from TRBV19 and TRBJ2-5, with 8 nucleotides matching TRBD1. CDR3 length equals 13 residues. Germline V gene lookup returns CDR1 LNHDA and CDR2 SQIVND (reference sequence). J gave up 4 bases and V 7 bases, and 5 bases lay outside the gene matches. CDR3 sequence reads: CASTGQGRETQYF. DNA of the CDR3: TGTGCCAGTACCGGACAGGGACGAGAGACCCAGTACTTC.

This clone was detected only a few times. The V gene is TRBV7-3, the J gene TRBJ1-1; the D gene is possibly TRBD1 (5 bases). V shed 3 bases and J shed 2 bases, with 7 bases lying between them. From germline, CDR1 is SGHTA and CDR2 FQGTGA. This CDR3 region has 13 residues. CDR3 in amino acids: CASSFDSNTEAFF. The DNA for the CDR3 is TGTGCCAGCAGCTTCGACAGCAACACTGAAGCTTTCTTT.

This clone was seen a handful of times. CDR3 nucleotide sequence: TGTGCCAGCAGCTTAACTAGCGGGGGGTTCAATGAGCAGTTCTTC. Translation: CASSLTSGGFNEQFF. The gene calls are TRBV7-9 and TRBJ2-1; TRBD2 aligns across 12 bases. Germline lookup yields CDR1 SEHNR and CDR2 FQNEAQ (reference sequence). J gave up 6 bases and V 2 bases, and 2 bases lay outside the gene matches. The CDR3 totals 15 residues.

This chain uses TRBV10-1 with TRBJ1-2; 9 bases line up with TRBD1. The trim removed 2 bases at V and 6 bases at J, leaving 10 bases unmatched. The CDR3 is 16 residues long. The germline V gene encodes CDR1 WNHNN and CDR2 SYGVQD (reference sequence). The CDR3 DNA follows: TGCGCCAGCAGTGAGCCAGGGTTTGGACAGGGGAATGGCTACACCTTC. This gives the protein CASSEPGFGQGNGYTF.